This T cell receptor (beta chain) emerged from a study of CD8 T cells in ankylosing spondylitis. Study-wide points: Disease-linked clones were CD8+ and relatively rare in peripheral blood.

In TCRdb, the 5' RACE reads were re-called with MiXCR into one record per CDR3 protein. The table includes around 220,000 distinct CDR3 sequences, about 10% detected once. This clonotype was counted a few times. Antigen specificity is unknown. The CDR3 length is 15 residues. V was trimmed by 2 bases and J by 0 bases, leaving 10 bases between them. Germline V CDR1 and CDR2: SNHLY, FYNNEI. The chain is built from TRBV2 and TRBJ2-5, with a possible D match to TRBD2 (5 bases). The sequence derives from a male donor with ankylosing spondylitis or in good health (not recorded which). Sequenced: blood, either unsorted or a sorted T cell fraction (not recorded which). This CDR3 is CASSESSRNQETQYF. The DNA for the CDR3 is TGTGCCAGCAGTGAATCTAGCAGAAACCAAGAGACCCAGTACTTC.